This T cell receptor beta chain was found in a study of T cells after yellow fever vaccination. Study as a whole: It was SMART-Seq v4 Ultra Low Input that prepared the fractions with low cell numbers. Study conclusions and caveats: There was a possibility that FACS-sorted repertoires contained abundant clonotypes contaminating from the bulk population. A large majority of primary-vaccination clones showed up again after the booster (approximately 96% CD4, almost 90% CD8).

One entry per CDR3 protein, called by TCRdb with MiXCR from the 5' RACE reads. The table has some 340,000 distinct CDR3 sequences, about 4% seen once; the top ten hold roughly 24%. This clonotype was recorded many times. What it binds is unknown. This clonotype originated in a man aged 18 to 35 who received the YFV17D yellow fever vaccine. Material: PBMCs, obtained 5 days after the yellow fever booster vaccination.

CDR3 nucleotides: TGTGCCAGCAGTTTACGAGAATTGGGCAAAGAGACCCAGTACTTC. This translates into CASSLRELGKETQYF. J is TRBJ2-5 and V is TRBV28; D uncertain. Germline CDR1 and CDR2: MDHEN and SYDVKM. V gave up 2 bases and J gave up 3 bases, with 13 bases separating them. The CDR3 totals 15 residues.